A selection of T cell receptor beta chains follows, all from one sample in a study of T cell repertoires in cytomegalovirus infection. These receptors' antigens are unknown. TCRdb recomputed calls from the reads with MiXCR, one row per CDR3 protein. The table lists 650,000 to 900,000 distinct CDR3 sequences, roughly 28% of them singletons. The material was cultured CD8+ T cells from PBMCs, obtained from culture after CMV antigen stimulation. These receptors were collected from a human donor in good health (CMV status not recorded). Some clones in this sample may be carry-over from other donors' samples. CDR3s include the opening cysteine and the closing phenylalanine or tryptophan. The D gene is left open where the match is weak.

d_gene,v_gene,j_gene,CDR3aa
NA,TRBV9,TRBJ2-2,CASSPPPYTGELFF
NA,TRBV12-3/TRBV12-4,TRBJ1-1,CASTSPAHTEAFF
NA,TRBV27,TRBJ2-1,CASSLTREFNEQFF
NA,TRBV5-5,TRBJ1-2,CASSLGGAPVGCTF
NA,TRBV28,TRBJ2-2,CASSFQGANTGELFF
NA,TRBV27,TRBJ1-5,CASSRARDQPQHF
TRBD1,TRBV7-2,TRBJ1-5,CASSPQGQASDF
NA,TRBV13,TRBJ1-2,CASSQTGFDGYTF
NA,TRBV19,TRBJ1-1,CASAGSPTEAFF
NA,TRBV2,TRBJ1-1,CASSEGQMAFF
NA,TRBV7-2,TRBJ1-5,CASSLTTDLYNQPQHF
NA,TRBV12-3/TRBV12-4,TRBJ1-2,CASSWGTANYGYTF
NA,TRBV7-6,TRBJ2-7,CASSSPRGLTYF
NA,TRBV4-3,TRBJ2-1,CASSQQPSNEQFF
TRBD1,TRBV6-1,TRBJ1-2,CASRQGAAWNYGYTF
NA,TRBV27,TRBJ2-1,CASSTTYEQFF
TRBD1,TRBV27,TRBJ1-1,CASSKRQGGTEAFF
TRBD2,TRBV12-5,TRBJ2-1,CASGPGGVEEQFF
NA,TRBV11-2,TRBJ1-4,CASSLEERVNEKLFF
NA,TRBV5-1,TRBJ1-4,CASSLGLRTNNEKLFF
NA,TRBV9,TRBJ1-3,CASSVAGSGNTIYF
NA,TRBV19,TRBJ1-1,CASSYDIWGTEAFF
TRBD1,TRBV6-5,TRBJ1-1,CASSYDRVYTEAFF
NA,TRBV4-1,TRBJ2-7,CASSQDPSFSYEQYF
NA,TRBV6-1,TRBJ2-2,CATSPYYNTGELFF
TRBD1,TRBV5-1,TRBJ2-7,CASSLEPTQGGYEQYF
TRBD1,TRBV20-1,TRBJ1-1,CSARVPGQANGEAFF
TRBD1,TRBV6-8,TRBJ1-2,CASRPGQSYGYTF
NA,TRBV7-8,TRBJ2-7,CASSFPTAPGQYF
NA,TRBV12-3/TRBV12-4,TRBJ2-2,CASSLQGEANTGELFF
NA,TRBV12-3/TRBV12-4,TRBJ1-4,CASSFSRGPNEKLFF
NA,TRBV6-5,TRBJ1-6,CASSWGGYNSPLHF
TRBD1,TRBV6-1,TRBJ2-7,CASSEYGQAPYEQYF
TRBD1,TRBV6-2/TRBV6-3,TRBJ1-2,CASSTSGQGGGYTF
TRBD1,TRBV4-2,TRBJ1-4,CASSQVTGDNEKLFF
TRBD2,TRBV7-9,TRBJ2-2,CASSTSRLAGVTGELFF